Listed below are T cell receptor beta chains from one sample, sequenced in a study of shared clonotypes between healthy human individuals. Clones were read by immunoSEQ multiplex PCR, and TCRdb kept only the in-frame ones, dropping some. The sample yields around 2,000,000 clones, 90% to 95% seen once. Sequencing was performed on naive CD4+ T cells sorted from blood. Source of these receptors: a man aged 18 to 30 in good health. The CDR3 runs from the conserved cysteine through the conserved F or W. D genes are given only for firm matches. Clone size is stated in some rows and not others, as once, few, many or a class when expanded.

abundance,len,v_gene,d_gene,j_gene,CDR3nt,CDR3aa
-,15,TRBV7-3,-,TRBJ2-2,TGTGCCAGCAGCTTAACAGGAACGAACACCGGGGAGCTGTTTTTT,CASSLTGTNTGELFF
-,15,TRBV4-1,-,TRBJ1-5,TGCGCCAGCAGCCAAGATCAAGGACCGTATCAGCCCCAGCATTTT,CASSQDQGPYQPQHF
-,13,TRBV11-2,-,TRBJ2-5,TGTGCCAGCAGCTTAGGGGCTCGGGAGACCCAGTACTTC,CASSLGARETQYF
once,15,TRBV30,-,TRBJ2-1,TGTGCCTGGAGTGGAGACTGGAGCTCCTACAATGAGCAGTTCTTC,CAWSGDWSSYNEQFF
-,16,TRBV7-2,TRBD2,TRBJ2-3,TGTGCCAGCAGCCCAGGCGGGGGGCGTCCCACAGATACGCAGTATTTT,CASSPGGGRPTDTQYF
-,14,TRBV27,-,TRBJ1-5,TGTGCCAGCAGTGCCGGGCCTGCCAATCAGCCCCAGCATTTT,CASSAGPANQPQHF
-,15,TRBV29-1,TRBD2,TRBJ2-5,TGCAGCGTTGAAAATAGCGGGAGGGCCGGAAAGACCCAGTACTTC,CSVENSGRAGKTQYF
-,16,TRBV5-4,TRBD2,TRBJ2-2,TGTGCCAGCAGCCCCATGACTAGCCCGAACACCGGGGAGCTGTTTTTT,CASSPMTSPNTGELFF
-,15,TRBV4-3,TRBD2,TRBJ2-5,TGCGCCACCCACCTAGCGGGGGGCACCCAAGAGACCCAGTACTTC,CATHLAGGTQETQYF
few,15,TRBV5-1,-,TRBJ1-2,TGCGCCAGCAGCACCGGGACGAATGGGAACCCTGGCTACACCTTC,CASSTGTNGNPGYTF
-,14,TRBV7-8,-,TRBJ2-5,TGTGCCAGCAGCACCTTGACAGCCTCAGAGACCCAGTACTTC,CASSTLTASETQYF
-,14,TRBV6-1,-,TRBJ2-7,TGTGCCAGCAGGTTCGGACGGTCCTCCTACGAGCAGTACTTC,CASRFGRSSYEQYF
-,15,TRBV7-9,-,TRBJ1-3,TGTGCCAGCAGCTTAGCTCAGGGGTCTGGAAACACCATATATTTT,CASSLAQGSGNTIYF
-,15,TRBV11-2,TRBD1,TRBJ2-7,TGTGCCAGCAGCTTAGTTGGGACAGGGGGCCGCGAGCAGTACTTC,CASSLVGTGGREQYF
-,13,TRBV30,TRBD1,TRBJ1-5,TGTGCCTGGAGTAGGGACAGGGATCAGCCCCAGCATTTT,CAWSRDRDQPQHF
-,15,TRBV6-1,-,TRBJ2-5,TGTGCCAGCAGTGACCCGGAGACCATTGGGGAGACCCAGTACTTC,CASSDPETIGETQYF
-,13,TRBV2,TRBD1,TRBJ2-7,TGTGCCAGCAGCAGGACAGGGAACTACGAGCAGTACTTC,CASSRTGNYEQYF
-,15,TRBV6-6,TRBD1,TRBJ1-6,TGTGCCAGCAGCCCCGGACAGGGGAGGAGTTCACCCCTCCACTTT,CASSPGQGRSSPLHF
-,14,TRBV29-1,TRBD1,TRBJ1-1,TGCAGCGTCAATGGTGACAGGGGGTTCACTGAAGCTTTCTTT,CSVNGDRGFTEAFF
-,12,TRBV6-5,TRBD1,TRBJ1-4,TGTGCCAGCAGCGACAGGGGTGAAAAACTGTTTTTT,CASSDRGEKLFF
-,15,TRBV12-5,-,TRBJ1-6,TGTGCTAGTGGACGTAGACAGTCCCCTAATTCACCCCTCCACTTT,CASGRRQSPNSPLHF
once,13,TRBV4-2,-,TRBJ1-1,TGTGCCAGCAGCCAAGAGTACGGGGTAGAAGCTTTCTTT,CASSQEYGVEAFF
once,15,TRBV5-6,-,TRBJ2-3,TGTGCCAGCAGCCTACCCCCTTTCTACACAGATACGCAGTATTTT,CASSLPPFYTDTQYF
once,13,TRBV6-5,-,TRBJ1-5,TGTGCCAGCAGTCGATCCGGCGATCAGCCCCAGCATTTT,CASSRSGDQPQHF
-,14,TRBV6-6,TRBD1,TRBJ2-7,TGTGCCAGCAGCCCGGGACAGACCTCCTACGAGCAGTACTTC,CASSPGQTSYEQYF